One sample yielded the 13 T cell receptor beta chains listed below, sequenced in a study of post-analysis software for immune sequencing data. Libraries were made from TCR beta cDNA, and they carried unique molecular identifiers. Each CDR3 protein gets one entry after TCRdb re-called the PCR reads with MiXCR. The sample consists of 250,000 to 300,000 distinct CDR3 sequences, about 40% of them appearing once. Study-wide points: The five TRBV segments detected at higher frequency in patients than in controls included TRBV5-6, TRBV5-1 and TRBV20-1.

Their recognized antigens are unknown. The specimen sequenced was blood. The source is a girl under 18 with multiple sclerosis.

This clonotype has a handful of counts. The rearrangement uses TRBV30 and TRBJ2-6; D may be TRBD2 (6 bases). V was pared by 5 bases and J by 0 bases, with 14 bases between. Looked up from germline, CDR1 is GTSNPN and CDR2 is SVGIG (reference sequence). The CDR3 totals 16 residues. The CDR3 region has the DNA TGTGCCTGGCAAGGCGGGACCCGCTCTGGGGCCAACGTCCTGACTTTC. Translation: CAWQGGTRSGANVLTF.

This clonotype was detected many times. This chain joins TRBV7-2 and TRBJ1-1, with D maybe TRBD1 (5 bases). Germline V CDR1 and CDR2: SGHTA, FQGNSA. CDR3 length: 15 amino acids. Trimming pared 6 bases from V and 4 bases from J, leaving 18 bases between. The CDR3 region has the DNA TGTGCCAGCAGTTCGGGGGGGGGAAGGACCACTGAAGCTTTCTTT. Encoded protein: CASSSGGGRTTEAFF.

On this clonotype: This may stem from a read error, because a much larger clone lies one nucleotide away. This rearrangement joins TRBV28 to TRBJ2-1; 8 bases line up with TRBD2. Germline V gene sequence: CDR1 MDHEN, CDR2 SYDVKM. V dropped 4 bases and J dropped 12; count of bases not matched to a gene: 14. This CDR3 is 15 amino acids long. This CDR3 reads CASSYDRGGPFWQFF. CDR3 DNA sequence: TGTGCCAGCAGTTACGACCGGGGGGGGCCATTCTGGCAGTTCTTC. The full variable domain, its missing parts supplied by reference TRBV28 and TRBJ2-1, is DVKVTQSSRYLVKRTGEKVFLECVQDMDHENMFWYRQDPGLGLRLIYFSYDVKMKEKGDIPEGYSVSREKKERFSLILESASTNQTSMYLCASSYDRGGPFWQFFGPGTRLTVL.

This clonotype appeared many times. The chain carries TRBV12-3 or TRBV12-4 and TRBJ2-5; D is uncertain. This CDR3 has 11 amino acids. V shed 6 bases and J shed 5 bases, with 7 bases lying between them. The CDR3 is CASSLLETQYF. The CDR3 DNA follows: TGTGCCAGCAGCCTCCTGGAGACCCAGTACTTC.

The CDR3 loop reads CASSPGSDNEQFF. The CDR3 nucleotides are TGTGCCAGCAGTCCCGGGTCGGACAATGAGCAGTTCTTC. The chain is built from TRBV12-3 or TRBV12-4 and TRBJ2-1; no clear D. This CDR3 comprises 13 residues. V was trimmed by 5 bases and J by 5 bases, leaving 10 bases between them.

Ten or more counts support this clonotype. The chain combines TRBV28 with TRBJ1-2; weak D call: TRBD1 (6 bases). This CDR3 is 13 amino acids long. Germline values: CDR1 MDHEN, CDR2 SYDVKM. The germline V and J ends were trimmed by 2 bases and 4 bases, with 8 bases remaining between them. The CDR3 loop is CASSLQGRYGYTF. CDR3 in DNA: TGTGCCAGCAGTTTACAGGGGCGCTATGGCTACACCTTC.

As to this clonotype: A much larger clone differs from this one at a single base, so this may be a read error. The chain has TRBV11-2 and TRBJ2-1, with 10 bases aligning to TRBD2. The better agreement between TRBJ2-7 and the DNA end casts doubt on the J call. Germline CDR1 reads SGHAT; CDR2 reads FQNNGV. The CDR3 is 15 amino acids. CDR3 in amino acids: CASSWGLAIYNEQYF. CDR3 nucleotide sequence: TGTGCCAGCAGCTGGGGACTAGCGATTTACAATGAGCAGTACTTC.

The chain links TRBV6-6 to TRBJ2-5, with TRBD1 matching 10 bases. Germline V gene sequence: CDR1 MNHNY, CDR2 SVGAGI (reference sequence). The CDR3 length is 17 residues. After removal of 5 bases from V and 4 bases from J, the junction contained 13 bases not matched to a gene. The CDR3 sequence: CASSKTGGLDLAETQYF. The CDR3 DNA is TGTGCCAGCAGTAAGACAGGGGGCTTGGACCTCGCAGAGACCCAGTACTTC.

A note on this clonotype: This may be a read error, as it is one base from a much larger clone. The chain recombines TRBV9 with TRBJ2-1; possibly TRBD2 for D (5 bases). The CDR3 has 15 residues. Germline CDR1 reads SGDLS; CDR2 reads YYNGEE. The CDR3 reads CAGSVSTSTPNEQFF. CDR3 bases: TGTGCCGGCAGCGTGTCTACTAGTACCCCCAATGAGCAGTTCTTC. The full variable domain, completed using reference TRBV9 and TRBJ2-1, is DSGVTQTPKHLITATGQRVTLRCSPRSGDLSVYWYQQSLDQGLQFLIQYYNGEERAKGNILERFSAQQFPDLHSELNLSSLELGDSALYFCAGSVSTSTPNEQFFGPGTRLTVL.

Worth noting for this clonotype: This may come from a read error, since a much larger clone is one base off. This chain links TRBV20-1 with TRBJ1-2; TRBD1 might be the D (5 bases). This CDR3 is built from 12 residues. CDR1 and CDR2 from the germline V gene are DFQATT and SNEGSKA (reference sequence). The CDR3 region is CRARDLGERYTF. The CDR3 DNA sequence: TGCAGGGCTAGAGATCTGGGGGAGAGGTACACCTTC.

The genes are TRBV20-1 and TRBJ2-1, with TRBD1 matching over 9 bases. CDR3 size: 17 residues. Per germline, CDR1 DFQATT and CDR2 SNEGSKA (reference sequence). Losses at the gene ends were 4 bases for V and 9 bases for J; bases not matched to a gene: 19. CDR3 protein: CSAITRGQGYPLSEQFF. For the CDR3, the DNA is TGCAGTGCTATAACGAGGGGACAGGGCTATCCTCTCAGTGAGCAGTTCTTC.

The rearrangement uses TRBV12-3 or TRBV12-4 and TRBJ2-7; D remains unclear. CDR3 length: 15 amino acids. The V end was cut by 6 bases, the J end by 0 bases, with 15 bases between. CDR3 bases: TGTGCCAGCAGCCCGCAGACCTATGGCTCCTACGAGCAGTACTTC. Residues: CASSPQTYGSYEQYF.

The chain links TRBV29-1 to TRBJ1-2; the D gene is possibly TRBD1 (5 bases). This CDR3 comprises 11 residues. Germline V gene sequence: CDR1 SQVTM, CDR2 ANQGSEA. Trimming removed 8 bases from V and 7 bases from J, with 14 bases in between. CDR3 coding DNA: TGCAGCTCGACGGCAGGGTCTGGCTACACCTTC. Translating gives CSSTAGSGYTF.